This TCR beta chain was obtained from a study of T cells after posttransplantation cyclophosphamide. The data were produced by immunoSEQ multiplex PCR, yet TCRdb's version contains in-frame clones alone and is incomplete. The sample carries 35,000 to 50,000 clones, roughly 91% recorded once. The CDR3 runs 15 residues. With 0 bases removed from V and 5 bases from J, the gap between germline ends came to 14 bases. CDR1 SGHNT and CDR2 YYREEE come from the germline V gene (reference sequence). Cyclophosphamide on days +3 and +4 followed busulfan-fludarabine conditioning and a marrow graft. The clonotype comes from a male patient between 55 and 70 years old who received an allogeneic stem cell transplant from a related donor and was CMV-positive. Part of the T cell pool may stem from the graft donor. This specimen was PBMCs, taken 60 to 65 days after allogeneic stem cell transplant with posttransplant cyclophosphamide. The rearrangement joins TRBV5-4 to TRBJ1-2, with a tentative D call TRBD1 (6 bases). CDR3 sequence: CASSLDGGQKYGYTF. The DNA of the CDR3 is TGTGCCAGCAGCTTGGACGGGGGGCAGAAGTATGGCTACACCTTC.